This passage covers 27 T cell receptor beta chains from one sample sequenced in a study of shared clonotypes between healthy human individuals. Profiled with immunoSEQ multiplex PCR; TCRdb holds only in-frame clones, not every one. The sample holds under 2.5 million clones, roughly 90% seen once. Source material: naive CD4+ T cells from PBMCs. Subset defined: CD45RA+ positively selected. The receptor set was obtained from a man between 18 and 35 years old in good health. Some clones in this sample may be carry-over from other donors' samples.

The V call is TRBV7-2, the J call TRBJ2-5; 7 bases fit TRBD2. This CDR3 spans 16 amino acids. The V segment lost 1 base and the J segment 1 base; nucleotides outside the gene matches: 6. Per the germline V gene, CDR1 is SGHTA and CDR2 is FQGNSA. CDR3 amino acids: CASSLGPAGSQETQYF. Here the CDR3 DNA reads TGTGCCAGCAGCTTAGGGCCAGCGGGAAGCCAAGAGACCCAGTACTTC.

The chain couples TRBV18 to TRBJ2-7; 14 bases line up with TRBD2. The CDR3 sequence is 16 residues long. Trimming took 6 bases from V and 5 from J; bases not matched to a gene: 9. Germline CDR1 reads KGHSH; CDR2 reads LQKENI. The CDR3 nucleotides read TGTGCCAGCTCCCCGGGACTAGCGGGAGTGATGAACGAGCAGTACTTC. Its translation is CASSPGLAGVMNEQYF.

The chain combines TRBV28 with TRBJ2-7; 9 bases fit TRBD1. Trimming took 8 bases from V and 2 from J; bases not matched to a gene: 7. The CDR3 has 14 amino acids. CDR1 and CDR2 from the germline V gene are MDHEN and SYDVKM. The CDR3 here is CASYQGQGTYEQYF. CDR3 coding DNA: TGTGCCAGCTACCAAGGACAGGGGACCTACGAGCAGTACTTC. Drawing the rest from reference TRBV28 and TRBJ2-7, the complete variable domain is DVKVTQSSRYLVKRTGEKVFLECVQDMDHENMFWYRQDPGLGLRLIYFSYDVKMKEKGDIPEGYSVSREKKERFSLILESASTNQTSMYLCASYQGQGTYEQYFGPGTRLTVT.

As for this clone: Other DNA sequences from this sample encode an identical CDR3 as well. The V and J genes are TRBV2 and TRBJ2-5; D is undetermined. Trimming pared 3 bases from V and 0 bases from J, leaving 8 bases between. This CDR3 has 14 amino acids. The V gene's germline CDR1 is SNHLY and CDR2 FYNNEI. Written as DNA, the CDR3 is TGTGCCAGCAGTGATTCCAGACACCAAGAGACCCAGTACTTC. Its translation: CASSDSRHQETQYF.

The J gene is TRBJ2-5, the V gene TRBV28; D uncertain. CDR1 and CDR2 from the germline V gene are MDHEN and SYDVKM. The germline V and J ends were trimmed by 3 bases and 1 base, with 9 bases remaining between them. The CDR3 totals 14 residues. CDR3 in DNA: TGTGCCAGCAGTTTTTCCCCCCCCCAAGAGACCCAGTACTTC. This translates into CASSFSPPQETQYF.

The V call is TRBV7-9, the J call TRBJ2-3; unclear D gene. The CDR3 extends over 12 amino acids. Looked up from germline, CDR1 is SEHNR and CDR2 is FQNEAQ (reference sequence). Trimming left V 6 bases short and J 11 bases short, with 15 bases between. The CDR3 region is CASRDVSTKQYF. The CDR3 DNA sequence: TGTGCCAGCAGAGATGTCTCGACGAAGCAGTATTTT.

This clone appeared a few times. The V and J genes are TRBV14 and TRBJ1-2, with 7 bases that match TRBD1. This CDR3 spans 13 amino acids. J gave up 4 bases and V 5 bases, and 4 bases lay outside the gene matches. Per the germline V gene, CDR1 is SGHDN and CDR2 is FVKESK. The CDR3 region has the DNA TGTGCCAGCAGCACGGGACAGCTCTATGGCTACACCTTC. Translated, it gives CASSTGQLYGYTF.

The chain combines TRBV4-1 with TRBJ1-2, with D hard to call. Germline loops: CDR1 MGHRA, CDR2 YSYEKL. The CDR3 sequence is 11 residues long. V was clipped by 6 bases and J by 4 bases, with 6 bases between them. CDR3 amino acids: CASRNTYGYTF. The CDR3 DNA reads as TGCGCCAGCAGAAACACCTATGGCTACACCTTC.

The rearrangement uses TRBV5-1 and TRBJ2-1; no firm D call. The CDR3 extends over 15 amino acids. Trimming left V 0 bases short and J 2 bases short, with 9 bases between. CDR1 and CDR2 from the germline V gene are SGHRS and YFSETQ. CDR3: CASSLDTLAYNEQFF. The CDR3 DNA is TGCGCCAGCAGCTTGGACACCCTTGCCTACAATGAGCAGTTCTTC.

The table lists this clone with a count of one. V usage is TRBV28 and J usage is TRBJ1-2, with D possibly TRBD1 on 6 matching bases. Germline V gene lookup returns CDR1 MDHEN and CDR2 SYDVKM. This CDR3 contains 14 residues. V shed 0 bases and J shed 3 bases, with 8 bases lying between them. Here the CDR3 DNA reads TGTGCCAGCAGTTTATGGAAGGGGGACTATGGCTACACCTTC. Amino acids: CASSLWKGDYGYTF.

The rearrangement joins TRBV28 to TRBJ2-2; D call uncertain. Trimming pared 3 bases from V and 2 bases from J, leaving 10 bases between. This CDR3 contains 15 residues. Germline V gene lookup returns CDR1 MDHEN and CDR2 SYDVKM. The CDR3 DNA follows: TGTGCCAGCAGTTTGGGGTCCGAAAACACCGGGGAGCTGTTTTTT. It yields the protein CASSLGSENTGELFF.

The gene calls are TRBV28 and TRBJ2-6; D unclear. This CDR3 contains 17 residues. Trimming removed 3 bases from V and 0 bases from J, with 12 bases in between. Germline V lookup: CDR1 MDHEN, CDR2 SYDVKM. CDR3 nucleotide sequence: TGTGCCAGCAGTTTTAGGCAGGTACTCTCTGGGGCCAACGTCCTGACTTTC. This translates into CASSFRQVLSGANVLTF.

The CDR3 nucleotides are TGTGCCTGGAGTGGTAACGGTCCCTACGAGCAGTACTTC. It codes for CAWSGNGPYEQYF. The chain is built from TRBV30 and TRBJ2-7; no clear D gene. Germline CDR1 GTSNPN, CDR2 SVGIG (reference sequence). V was shortened by 1 base and J by 2 bases, with 9 bases between the two germline ends. The CDR3 extends over 13 amino acids.

The DNA for the CDR3 is TGTGCCAGCAGGGGTGGGGCGGGAGATACGCAGTATTTT. Translating gives CASRGGAGDTQYF. The J gene is TRBJ2-3, the V gene TRBV2; D may be TRBD1 or TRBD2 (5 bases each). In germline, CDR1 is SNHLY, CDR2 FYNNEI. Deletions cut 6 bases from V and 5 bases from J, with 12 bases between. The CDR3 runs 13 residues.

The CDR3 spells CASSEFGGRTITEQFF. The DNA of the CDR3 is TGTGCCAGCAGTGAATTTGGCGGGAGGACGATAACTGAGCAGTTCTTC. This sequence joins TRBV25-1 and TRBJ2-1; TRBD2 matches 8 bases. The CDR3 consists of 16 residues. V lost 1 base and J lost 9; bases outside the gene matches: 11. Germline V CDR1 and CDR2: MGHDK, SYGVNS.

The chain employs TRBV29-1 and TRBJ1-2, with D unresolved. The germline V gene encodes CDR1 SQVTM and CDR2 ANQGSEA. The CDR3 has 12 amino acids. V was pared by 6 bases and J by 7 bases, with 15 bases between. CDR3 residues: CSVVGDSSGYTF. DNA of the CDR3: TGCAGCGTGGTAGGAGACTCTAGTGGCTACACCTTC.

The rearrangement links TRBV5-1 to TRBJ2-7, with D perhaps being TRBD1 or TRBD2 (5 bases each). This CDR3 has 12 residues. Germline CDR1 is SGHRS and CDR2 is YFSETQ. V gave up 1 base and J gave up 6 bases, with 8 bases separating them. The CDR3 sequence: CASSLPGTEQYF. Written as DNA, the CDR3 is TGCGCCAGCAGCTTGCCCGGGACCGAGCAGTACTTC.

This chain links TRBV30 with TRBJ2-3; D not certain. Trimming pared 0 bases from V and 2 bases from J, leaving 12 bases between. CDR3 size: 15 residues. Germline values: CDR1 GTSNPN, CDR2 SVGIG (reference sequence). The DNA for the CDR3 is TGTGCCTGGAGTGTACGGAGAGCTTACACAGATACGCAGTATTTT. The encoded protein is CAWSVRRAYTDTQYF.

The chain couples TRBV29-1 to TRBJ1-4, with D possibly TRBD1 on 5 matching bases. The germline V gene has CDR1 SQVTM and CDR2 ANQGSEA. CDR3 length: 14 amino acids. V lost 7 bases and J lost 4, with 16 bases in between. CDR3 residues: CSAGTGTDNEKLFF. CDR3 nucleotides: TGCAGCGCCGGAACCGGGACCGATAATGAAAAACTGTTTTTT.

This clone was recorded only once. The same CDR3 can be traced to other DNA sequences in this sample. This chain connects TRBV6-5 to TRBJ2-7, with 7 bases aligning to TRBD2. This CDR3 region has 14 residues. CDR1 and CDR2 (germline): MNHEY, SVGAGI. Trimming took 2 bases from V and 2 from J; bases not matched to a gene: 3. CDR3 nucleotides: TGTGCCAGCAGTTACGGGAGGGGAGCCTACGAGCAGTACTTC. Amino acids: CASSYGRGAYEQYF.

The gene calls are TRBV27 and TRBJ1-6; a weak D match, TRBD1 (5 bases). Trimming left V 6 bases short and J 9 bases short, with 18 bases between. CDR1 and CDR2 from the germline V gene are MNHEY and SMNVEV (reference sequence). This CDR3 has 15 residues. CDR3 coding DNA: TGTGCCAGCAGATATTCTGGGGGGTCCAGTTCACCCCTCCACTTT. This gives the protein CASRYSGGSSSPLHF.

This chain links TRBV7-9 with TRBJ1-5; D not certain. The CDR3 has 15 amino acids. Per the germline V gene, CDR1 is SEHNR and CDR2 is FQNEAQ (reference sequence). With 1 base removed from V and 4 bases from J, the gap between germline ends came to 11 bases. The CDR3 spells CASSLVGILNQPQHF. The CDR3 DNA reads as TGTGCCAGCAGCTTAGTGGGGATCTTAAATCAGCCCCAGCATTTT.

In this sample, this clone turned up once. The chain has TRBV11-2 and TRBJ2-1; 7 bases agree with TRBD2. This CDR3 has 13 residues. Germline values: CDR1 SGHAT, CDR2 FQNNGV. The trim removed 5 bases at V and 5 bases at J, leaving 3 bases unmatched. The CDR3 DNA is TGTGCCAGCAGCACCCGGGAGGACAATGAGCAGTTCTTC. This gives the protein CASSTREDNEQFF.

The gene calls are TRBV29-1 and TRBJ2-1; weak D call: TRBD1 (6 bases). The V gene's germline CDR1 is SQVTM and CDR2 ANQGSEA. Trimming took 7 bases from V and 3 from J, leaving 25 bases between them. This CDR3 is built from 17 residues. The CDR3 DNA reads as TGCAGCGGAGAACGGCGCCCCAGGACAGAAAACTACAATGAGCAGTTCTTC. It translates to CSGERRPRTENYNEQFF.

The table lists this clone with a count of one. V gene TRBV4-1 combines with J gene TRBJ1-1; D not certain. Trimming shortened V by 1 base and J by 5 bases, and 17 bases separated the two germline ends. Looked up from germline, CDR1 is MGHRA and CDR2 is YSYEKL. CDR3 length: 16 amino acids. CDR3 in amino acids: CASSQAHDSLGTEAFF. In DNA, the CDR3 is TGCGCCAGCAGCCAAGCCCACGACTCACTGGGGACTGAAGCTTTCTTT.

The gene calls are TRBV4-3 and TRBJ1-2, with TRBD1 identical over 7 bases. The CDR3 has 15 residues. Per germline, CDR1 LGHNA and CDR2 YSLEER. V gave up 1 base and J gave up 5 bases; unmatched junction bases: 7. This chain's CDR3 is CASSQADRVGYGYTF. DNA for the CDR3: TGCGCCAGCAGCCAAGCAGACAGGGTGGGATATGGCTACACCTTC.

As regards this clone: Other DNA sequences from this sample encode an identical CDR3 as well. The chain couples TRBV18 to TRBJ1-4; D is possibly TRBD1 (5 bases). Trimming pared 3 bases from V and 1 base from J, leaving 6 bases between. This CDR3 comprises 14 residues. Per germline, CDR1 KGHSH and CDR2 LQKENI. As DNA, the CDR3 is TGTGCCAGCTCACCCGGGGGAACTAATGAAAAACTGTTTTTT. It encodes CASSPGGTNEKLFF.